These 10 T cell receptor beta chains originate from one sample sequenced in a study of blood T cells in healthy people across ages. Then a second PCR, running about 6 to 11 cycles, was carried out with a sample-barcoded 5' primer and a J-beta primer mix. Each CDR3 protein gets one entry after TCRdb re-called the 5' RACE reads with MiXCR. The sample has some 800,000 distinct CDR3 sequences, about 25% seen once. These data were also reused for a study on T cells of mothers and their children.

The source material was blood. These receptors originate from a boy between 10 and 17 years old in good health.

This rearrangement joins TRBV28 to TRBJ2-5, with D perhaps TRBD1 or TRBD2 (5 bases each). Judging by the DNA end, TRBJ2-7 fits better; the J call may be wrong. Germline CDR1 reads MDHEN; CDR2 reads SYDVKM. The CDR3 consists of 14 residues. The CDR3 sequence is CASSLMGPNYEQYF. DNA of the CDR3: TGTGCCAGCAGTTTAATGGGACCTAACTACGAGCAGTACTTC.

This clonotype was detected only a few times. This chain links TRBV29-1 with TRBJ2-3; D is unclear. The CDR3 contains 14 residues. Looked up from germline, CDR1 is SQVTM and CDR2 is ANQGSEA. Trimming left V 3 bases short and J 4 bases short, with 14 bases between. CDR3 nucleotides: TGCAGCGTTGAGGATAGGATGTCACCAGATACGCAGTATTTT. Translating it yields CSVEDRMSPDTQYF.

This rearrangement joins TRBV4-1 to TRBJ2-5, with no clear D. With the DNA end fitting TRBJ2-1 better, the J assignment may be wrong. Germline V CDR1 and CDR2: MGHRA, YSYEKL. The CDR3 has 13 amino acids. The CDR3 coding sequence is TGCGCCAGCAGCCAAGGACCCTGGAGTGAGCAGTTCTTC. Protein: CASSQGPWSEQFF.

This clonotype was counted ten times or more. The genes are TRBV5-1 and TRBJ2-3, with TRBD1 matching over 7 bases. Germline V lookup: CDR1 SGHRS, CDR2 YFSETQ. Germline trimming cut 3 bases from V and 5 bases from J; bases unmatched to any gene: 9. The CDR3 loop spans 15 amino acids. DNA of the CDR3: TGCGCCAGCAGCTGGGACAGATCATTGGGAGATACGCAGTATTTT. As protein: CASSWDRSLGDTQYF.

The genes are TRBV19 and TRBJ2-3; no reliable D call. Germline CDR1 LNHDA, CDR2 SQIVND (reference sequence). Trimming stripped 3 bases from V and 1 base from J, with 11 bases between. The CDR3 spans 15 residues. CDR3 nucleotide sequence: TGTGCCAGTAGTATGGTAGGGTTTGGCACAGATACGCAGTATTTT. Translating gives CASSMVGFGTDTQYF.

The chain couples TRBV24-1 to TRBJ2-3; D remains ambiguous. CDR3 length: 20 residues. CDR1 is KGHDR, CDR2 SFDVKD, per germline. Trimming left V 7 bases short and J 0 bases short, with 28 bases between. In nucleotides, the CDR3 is TGTGCCACCAGCCAATCGCGGACGAGCAGCAATACCCTTAGCACAGATACGCAGTATTTT. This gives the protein CATSQSRTSSNTLSTDTQYF.

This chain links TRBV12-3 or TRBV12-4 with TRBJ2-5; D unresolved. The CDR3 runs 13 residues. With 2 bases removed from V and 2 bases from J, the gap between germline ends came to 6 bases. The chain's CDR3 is CASSLRIQETQYF. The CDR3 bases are TGTGCCAGCAGTTTACGGATTCAAGAGACCCAGTACTTC.

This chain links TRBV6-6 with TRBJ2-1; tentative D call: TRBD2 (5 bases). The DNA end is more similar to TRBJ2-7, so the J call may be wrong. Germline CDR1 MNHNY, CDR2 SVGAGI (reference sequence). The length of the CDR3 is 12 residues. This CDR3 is CASEGSGYEQYF. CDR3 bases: TGTGCCAGCGAGGGCTCGGGGTACGAGCAGTACTTC.

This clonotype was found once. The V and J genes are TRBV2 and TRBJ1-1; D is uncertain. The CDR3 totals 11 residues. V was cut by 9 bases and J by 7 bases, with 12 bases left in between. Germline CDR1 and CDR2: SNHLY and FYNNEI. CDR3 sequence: CASTRLLEAFF. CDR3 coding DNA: TGTGCCAGTACCAGACTGCTTGAAGCTTTCTTT.

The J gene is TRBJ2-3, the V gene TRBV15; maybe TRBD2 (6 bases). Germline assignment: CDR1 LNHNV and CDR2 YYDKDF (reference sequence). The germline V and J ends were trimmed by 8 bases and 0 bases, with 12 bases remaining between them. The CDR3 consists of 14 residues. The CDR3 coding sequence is TGTGCCACCGGGGGGACGGGAAGCACAGATACGCAGTATTTT. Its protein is CATGGTGSTDTQYF.